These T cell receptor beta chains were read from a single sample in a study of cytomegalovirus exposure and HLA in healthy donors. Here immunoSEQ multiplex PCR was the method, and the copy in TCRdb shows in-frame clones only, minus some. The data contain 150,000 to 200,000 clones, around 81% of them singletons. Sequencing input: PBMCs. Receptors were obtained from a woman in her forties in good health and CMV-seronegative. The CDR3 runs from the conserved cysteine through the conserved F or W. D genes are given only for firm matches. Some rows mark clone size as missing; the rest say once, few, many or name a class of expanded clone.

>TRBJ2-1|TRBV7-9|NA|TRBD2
TGTGCCAGCAGTAAACTAGCGGGAGGTAGCGGCTACAATGAGCAGTTCTTC
CASSKLAGGSGYNEQFF
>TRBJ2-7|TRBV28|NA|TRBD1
TGTGCCACCCGGGGGACAGGGGCTCACGAGCAGTACTTC
CATRGTGAHEQYF
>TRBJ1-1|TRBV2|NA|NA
TGTGCCAGCAACAAACAGGGGAACACTGAAGCTTTCTTT
CASNKQGNTEAFF
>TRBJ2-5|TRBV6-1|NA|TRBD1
TGTGCCAGCAGTGGAGGGGGACAGGGACAAGAGACCCAGTACTTC
CASSGGGQGQETQYF
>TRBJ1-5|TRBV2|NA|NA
TGTGCCAGCAGTGACGGGGGGTTGTACCAGCCCCAGCATTTT
CASSDGGLYQPQHF
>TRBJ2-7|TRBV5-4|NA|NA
TGTGCCAGCAGCTCTGGGAGCTCCTACGAGCAGTACTTC
CASSSGSSYEQYF
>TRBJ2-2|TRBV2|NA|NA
TGTGCCAGCAGTGAATATAGGGGTACCGGGGAGCTGTTTTTT
CASSEYRGTGELFF
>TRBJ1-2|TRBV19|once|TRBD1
TGTGCCAGTAGTCCACTACAGGGGGCGTGGGGCTACACCTTC
CASSPLQGAWGYTF
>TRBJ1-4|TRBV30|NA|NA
TGTGCCTGGAGGTTCGGACAGTCAACTAATGAAAAACTGTTTTTT
CAWRFGQSTNEKLFF
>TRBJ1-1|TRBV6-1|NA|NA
TGTGCCAGCAGTGCTAGGGACTCCATGAACACTGAAGCTTTCTTT
CASSARDSMNTEAFF
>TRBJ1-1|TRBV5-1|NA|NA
TGCGCCAGCAGCCGGGATCAGGAGGTAAACACTGAAGCTTTCTTT
CASSRDQEVNTEAFF